This T cell receptor beta chain was profiled in a study of T cells in women clearing cervical HPV infection. The method was immunoSEQ multiplex PCR; TCRdb's version includes in-frame clones alone and lacks a portion of them. The sample spans 22,000 or so clones; the ten largest clones claim 7.5% to 10%. Germline V gene lookup returns CDR1 SGHRS and CDR2 YFSETQ. The CDR3 consists of 14 residues. J was trimmed by 6 bases and V by 4 bases; bases with no gene match: 5. Of note for this clone: The read terminates 3 residues ahead of where the CDR3 ends, so the germline J gene completes it.

The chain joins TRBV5-1 to TRBJ1-4, with TRBD1 identical over 8 bases. The sequence was collected from a woman aged 18 to 75 with a cervical HPV16 infection that either progressed to CIN3+ or cleared (not recorded which). Sequenced material: blood buffy coat. Incomplete CDR3 DNA: TGCGCCAGCAGCCTCGGACAGGGAGATGAAAAA. It encodes CASSLGQGDEK. The entire CDR3 protein reads CASSLGQGDEKLFF.